These T cell receptor beta chains were read from a single sample in a study of lymphopenia after photon versus proton radiotherapy. Data came from immunoSEQ multiplex PCR; TCRdb stores just in-frame clones and leaves some out. The sample lists under 75,000 clones, 85% to 95% seen once, with 2.2% in the top ten. The sample here was peripheral blood, taken from a patient treated with photon-based radiotherapy. The receptors were sampled from a woman in her thirties or forties with cholangiocarcinoma. CDR3s include the opening cysteine and the closing phenylalanine or tryptophan. D genes are given only for firm matches. The size field is filled for only some rows; it gives once, few, many or a size class.

>TRBJ2-2|TRBD2|NA|TRBV5-6
CASSIRAGGRTGELFF
TGTGCCAGCAGCATCCGAGCGGGGGGCCGCACCGGGGAGCTGTTTTTT
>TRBJ2-5|NA|NA|TRBV5-4
CASSLGSQETQYF
TGTGCCAGCAGCTTGGGCAGTCAAGAGACCCAGTACTTC
>TRBJ2-7|NA|NA|TRBV9
CASSVGDYAYEQYF
TGTGCCAGCAGCGTAGGTGACTACGCCTACGAGCAGTACTTC
>TRBJ1-5|NA|NA|TRBV28
CASSSGLGTFNQPQHF
TGTGCCAGCAGTTCGGGCCTTGGCACGTTCAATCAGCCCCAGCATTTT
>TRBJ1-5|NA|NA|TRBV19
CASSPTDRGTAQSNQPQHF
TGTGCCAGTAGTCCGACAGACAGAGGAACAGCCCAAAGCAATCAGCCCCAGCATTTT
>TRBJ1-1|TRBD1|NA|TRBV2
CASSAGDRGGTEAFF
TGTGCCAGCAGTGCTGGGGACAGGGGTGGCACTGAAGCTTTCTTT
>TRBJ2-6|NA|NA|TRBV11-1
CASSPVQKAGANVLTF
TGTGCCAGCAGCCCCGTACAGAAGGCTGGGGCCAACGTCCTGACTTTC
>TRBJ2-2|NA|NA|TRBV13
CASSLAEANTGELFF
TGTGCCAGCAGCTTAGCGGAAGCGAACACCGGGGAGCTGTTTTTT
>TRBJ2-7|NA|NA|TRBV27
CASRGVTSYEQYF
TGTGCCAGCAGGGGGGTTACCTCCTACGAGCAGTACTTC
>TRBJ2-1|TRBD1|NA|TRBV27
CASKQDRVWNEQFF
TGTGCCAGCAAACAGGACAGGGTCTGGAATGAGCAGTTCTTC
>TRBJ1-3|NA|once|TRBV11-2
CASSSVSGNTIYF
TGTGCCAGCAGCTCGGTCTCTGGAAACACCATATATTTT
>TRBJ1-1|NA|NA|TRBV7-9
CASSFRTNTEAFF
TGTGCCAGCAGCTTTCGAACAAACACTGAAGCTTTCTTT
>TRBJ2-7|TRBD2|NA|TRBV7-2
CASSLIRAGGGWEQYF
TGTGCCAGCAGCTTAATTCGGGCGGGAGGAGGTTGGGAGCAGTACTTC
>TRBJ1-3|TRBD1|NA|TRBV28
CASSLYRFGQEKFSGNTIYF
TGTGCCAGCAGTTTATACCGATTCGGACAGGAAAAATTCTCTGGAAACACCATATATTTT
>TRBJ2-1|TRBD2|NA|TRBV7-9
CASSFLGGSSYNEQFF
TGTGCCAGCAGCTTTTTGGGCGGGAGCTCCTACAATGAGCAGTTCTTC
>TRBJ2-4|NA|NA|TRBV5-6
CASSLVGEFKNIQYF
TGTGCCAGCAGCTTGGTGGGGGAATTCAAAAACATTCAGTACTTC
>TRBJ2-7|NA|NA|TRBV6-5
CASRPTGARGEQYF
TGTGCCAGCAGGCCGACGGGGGCAAGGGGCGAGCAGTACTTC
>TRBJ2-3|TRBD1|once|TRBV27
CASKTGAGTDTQYF
TGTGCCAGCAAAACAGGGGCGGGCACAGATACGCAGTATTTT
>TRBJ1-2|TRBD1|NA|TRBV7-9
CASSSDREDRYGYTF
TGTGCCAGCAGCTCCGACAGGGAAGATCGCTATGGCTACACCTTC
>TRBJ2-1|TRBD2|NA|TRBV12-5
CASGSSGDNEQFF
TGTGCTAGTGGTTCTAGCGGGGACAATGAGCAGTTCTTC
>TRBJ1-1|NA|NA|TRBV6-5
CASSTPQGTEAFF
TGTGCCAGCAGTACCCCCCAGGGTACTGAAGCTTTCTTT
>TRBJ1-5|TRBD1|NA|TRBV28
CASSSRTGVVNQPQHF
TGTGCCAGCAGTTCCCGGACAGGGGTGGTGAATCAGCCCCAGCATTTT
>TRBJ2-1|NA|NA|TRBV5-1
CASSVGGQGIGNEQFF
TGCGCCAGCAGCGTGGGCGGCCAGGGCATAGGAAATGAGCAGTTCTTC
>TRBJ1-2|TRBD1|NA|TRBV5-1
CASSWDGTGRGGYTF
TGCGCCAGCAGCTGGGACGGGACAGGGCGAGGGGGCTACACCTTC
>TRBJ1-6|NA|NA|TRBV2
CASSEPGRSNSPLHF
TGTGCCAGCAGTGAGCCGGGTCGGAGTAATTCACCCCTCCACTTT
>TRBJ1-1|NA|NA|TRBV5-1
CASRSVGNTEAFF
TGCGCCAGCAGATCGGTGGGGAACACTGAAGCTTTCTTT
>TRBJ1-2|NA|NA|TRBV30
CAWRGGGYGYTF
TGTGCCTGGAGGGGGGGTGGCTATGGCTACACCTTC
>TRBJ2-7|TRBD1|NA|TRBV6-5
CASADRGYEQYF
TGTGCCAGCGCCGACAGGGGCTACGAGCAGTACTTC
>TRBJ2-7|NA|NA|TRBV28
CASSFSGKTYEQYF
TGTGCCAGCAGTTTTTCGGGAAAGACCTACGAGCAGTACTTC
>TRBJ1-4|NA|NA|TRBV27
CASSTRIRGEKLFF
TGTGCCAGCAGTACCCGGATAAGGGGTGAAAAACTGTTTTTT
>TRBJ2-7|TRBD2|NA|TRBV28
CASSQLAGGPYEQYF
TGTGCCAGCAGTCAACTAGCGGGAGGGCCCTACGAGCAGTACTTC
>TRBJ1-2|NA|few|TRBV15
CATSTEMSGANYGYTF
TGTGCCACCAGCACAGAGATGTCAGGGGCTAACTATGGCTACACCTTC
>TRBJ2-5|TRBD2|NA|TRBV5-1
CASSGGLAEETQYF
TGCGCCAGCAGCGGGGGACTAGCGGAAGAGACCCAGTACTTC
>TRBJ1-1|NA|once|TRBV5-6
CASSYYGVEAFF
TGTGCCAGCAGCTACTATGGCGTTGAAGCTTTCTTT
>TRBJ2-3|TRBD2|NA|TRBV6-6
CASTLAVLGDTQYF
TGTGCCAGCACCCTAGCGGTTCTCGGGGATACGCAGTATTTT
>TRBJ2-7|TRBD2|NA|TRBV5-1
CASSLHRSLPGLAGGPEQYF
TGCGCCAGCAGCCTCCACAGGTCCCTACCGGGACTAGCGGGAGGGCCCGAGCAGTACTTC
>TRBJ2-7|TRBD2|NA|TRBV30
CAWSVNHLLRRERPRGLGEQYF
TGTGCCTGGAGTGTAAACCACCTTTTGAGGCGGGAGCGCCCTCGGGGTTTGGGGGAGCAGTACTTC
>TRBJ2-2|NA|NA|TRBV21-1
CASSASQGLGTGELFF
TGTGCCAGCAGCGCCTCCCAGGGGTTAGGCACCGGGGAGCTGTTTTTT
>TRBJ2-1|TRBD2|NA|TRBV5-5
CASSFGTSGNEQFF
TGTGCCAGCAGCTTCGGGACTAGCGGCAATGAGCAGTTCTTC
>TRBJ1-2|NA|NA|TRBV5-1
CASADSPSNYGYTF
TGCGCCAGTGCGGACAGCCCTTCTAACTATGGCTACACCTTC
>TRBJ2-7|NA|once|TRBV29-1
CSVVGGALSYEQYF
TGCAGCGTTGTTGGCGGAGCTCTCTCCTACGAGCAGTACTTC